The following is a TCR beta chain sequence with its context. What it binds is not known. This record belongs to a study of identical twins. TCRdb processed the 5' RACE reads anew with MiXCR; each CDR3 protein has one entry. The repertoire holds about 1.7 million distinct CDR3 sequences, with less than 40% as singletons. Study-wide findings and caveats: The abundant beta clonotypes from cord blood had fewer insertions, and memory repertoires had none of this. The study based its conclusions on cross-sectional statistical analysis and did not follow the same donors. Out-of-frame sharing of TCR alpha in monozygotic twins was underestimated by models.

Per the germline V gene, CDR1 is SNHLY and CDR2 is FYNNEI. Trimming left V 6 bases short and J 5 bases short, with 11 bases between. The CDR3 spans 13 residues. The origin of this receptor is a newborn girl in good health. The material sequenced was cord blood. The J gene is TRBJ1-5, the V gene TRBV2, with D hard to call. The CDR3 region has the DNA TGTGCCAGCAGGGGTCCAGACGATCAGCCCCAGCATTTT. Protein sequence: CASRGPDDQPQHF. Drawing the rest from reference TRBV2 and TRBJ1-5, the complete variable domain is EPEVTQTPSHQVTQMGQEVILRCVPISNHLYFYWYRQILGQKVEFLVSFYNNEISEKSEIFDDQFSVERPDGSNFTLKIRSTKLEDSAMYFCASRGPDDQPQHFGDGTRLSIL.